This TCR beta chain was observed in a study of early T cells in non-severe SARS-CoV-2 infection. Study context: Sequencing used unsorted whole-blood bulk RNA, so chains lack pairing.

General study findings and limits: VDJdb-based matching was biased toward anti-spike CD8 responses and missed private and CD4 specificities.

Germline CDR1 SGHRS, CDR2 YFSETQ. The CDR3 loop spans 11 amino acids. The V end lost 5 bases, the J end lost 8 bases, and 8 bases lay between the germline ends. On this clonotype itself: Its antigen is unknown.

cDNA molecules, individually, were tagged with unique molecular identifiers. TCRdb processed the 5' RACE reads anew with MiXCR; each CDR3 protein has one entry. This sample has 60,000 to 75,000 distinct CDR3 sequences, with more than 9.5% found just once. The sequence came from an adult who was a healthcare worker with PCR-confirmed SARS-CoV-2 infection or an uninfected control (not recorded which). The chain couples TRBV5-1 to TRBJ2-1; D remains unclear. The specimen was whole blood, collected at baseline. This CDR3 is CASSKSHEQFF. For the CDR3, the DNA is TGCGCCAGCAGTAAGTCGCATGAGCAGTTCTTC.